This paragraph covers one TCR beta chain sequence. A much larger clone differs by one base, so this may be a read error. This is likely a read error, given that the CDR3 carries no conserved phenylalanine or tryptophan at its end. This sample stems from a study of breast tumors, draining lymph nodes, adjacent tissues. Trimming cost V 2 bases and J 7 bases, with 14 bases left between them. The CDR3 has 14 amino acids. CDR1 is SGHVS, CDR2 FQNEAQ, per germline. One entry per CDR3 protein, called by TCRdb with MiXCR from the multiplex PCR reads. The table has about 220,000 distinct CDR3 sequences, less than 45% seen once. Breast cancer patients provided tissue from their axillary draining lymph nodes.

Sequencing was done on a sample of axillary lymph node tissue. The TCR comes from a female donor with breast cancer. Some clones in this sample may be carry-over from other donors' samples. The V gene is TRBV7-8, the J gene TRBJ2-5; D may match TRBD1 or TRBD2 (5 bases each). The CDR3 spells CASSLISGQGTQYL. CDR3 nucleotides: TGTGCCAGCAGCTTAATAAGCGGCCAGGGGACCCAGTACCTC.